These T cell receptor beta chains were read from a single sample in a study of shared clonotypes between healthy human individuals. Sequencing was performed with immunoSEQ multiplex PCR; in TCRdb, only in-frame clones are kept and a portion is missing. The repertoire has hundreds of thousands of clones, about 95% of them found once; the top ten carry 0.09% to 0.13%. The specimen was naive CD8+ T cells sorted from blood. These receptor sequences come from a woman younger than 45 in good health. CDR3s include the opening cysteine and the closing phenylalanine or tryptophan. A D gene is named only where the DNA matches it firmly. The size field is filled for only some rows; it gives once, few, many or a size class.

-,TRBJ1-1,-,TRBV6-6,TGTGCCAGCAGTTACTCTGGCAGGGCCGGAGCTTTCTTT,CASSYSGRAGAFF
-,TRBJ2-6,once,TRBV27,TGTGCCAGCAGCTTCGCCGCTGGGGCCAACGTCCTGACTTTC,CASSFAAGANVLTF
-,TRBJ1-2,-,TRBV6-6,TGTGCCAGCAGTCAGGACGGAACCTATGGCTACACCTTC,CASSQDGTYGYTF
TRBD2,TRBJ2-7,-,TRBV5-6,TGTGCCAGCGGTAGCGGGAGCTCCTACGAGCAGTACTTC,CASGSGSSYEQYF
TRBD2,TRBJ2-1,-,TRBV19,TGTGCCAGTAGTCCCCGACTAGCGGGAGTTCCTTGGAATGAGCAGTTCTTC,CASSPRLAGVPWNEQFF
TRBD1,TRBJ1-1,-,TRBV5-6,TGTGCCAGCAGCGCGGGACAGGGGACTGAAGCTTTCTTT,CASSAGQGTEAFF
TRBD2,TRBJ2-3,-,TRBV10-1,TGCGCCAGCAGTGATGTGGGAGGGCGCACAGATACGCAGTATTTT,CASSDVGGRTDTQYF
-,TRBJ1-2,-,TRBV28,TGTGCCAGCTACCAGTATTCCCTTCTGCCGACTCCGGCTAACTATGGCTACACCTTC,CASYQYSLLPTPANYGYTF
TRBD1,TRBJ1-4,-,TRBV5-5,TGTGCCAGCAGCCCGGACAGGGTGGATGAAAAACTGTTTTTT,CASSPDRVDEKLFF
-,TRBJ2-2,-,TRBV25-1,TGTGCCAGCTCGGGCGGTAACACCGGGGAGCTGTTTTTT,CASSGGNTGELFF
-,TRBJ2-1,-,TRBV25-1,TGTGCCAGCTCGGGGGAGTGGGGACTCATAAACAATGAGCAGTTCTTC,CASSGEWGLINNEQFF
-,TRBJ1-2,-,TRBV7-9,TGTGCCAGCAGCTTAGTTTCAGAGGGAGGCTACACCTTC,CASSLVSEGGYTF
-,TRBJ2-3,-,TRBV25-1,TGTGCCAGCAGTGCTGACAGTCTGACAGATACGCAGTATTTT,CASSADSLTDTQYF
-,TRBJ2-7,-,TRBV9,TGTGCCAGCAGCGTAGGGGGAACACACTACGAGCAGTACTTC,CASSVGGTHYEQYF
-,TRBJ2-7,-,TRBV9,TGTGCCAGCAGCGTAGGTCAATACTACGAGCAGTACTTC,CASSVGQYYEQYF
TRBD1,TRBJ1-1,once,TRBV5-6,TGTGCCAGCAGCTTGGGGACAGGGGTTACTGAAGCTTTCTTT,CASSLGTGVTEAFF
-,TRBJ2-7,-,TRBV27,TGTGCCAGCAGTTTAACGGTTTTGTCCGAGCAGTACTTC,CASSLTVLSEQYF
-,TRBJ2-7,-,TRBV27,TGTGCCAGCAGTTTTTCTCAGGGCGCGCGTTCCTACGAGCAGTACTTC,CASSFSQGARSYEQYF
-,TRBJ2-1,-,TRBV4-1,TGCGCCAGCAGGGACGGGGGACATGAGCAGTTCTTC,CASRDGGHEQFF
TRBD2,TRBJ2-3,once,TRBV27,TGTGCCAGCAGTTTATCAGCGGGAGGGCCCGCAGATACGCAGTATTTT,CASSLSAGGPADTQYF
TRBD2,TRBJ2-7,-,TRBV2,TGTGCCAGCACGACTAGCGGGACCCCCTACGAGCAGTACTTC,CASTTSGTPYEQYF
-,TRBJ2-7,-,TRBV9,TGTGCCAGCAGCGTAGGTGGGAGTGGCTACGAGCAGTACTTC,CASSVGGSGYEQYF
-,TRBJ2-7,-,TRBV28,TGTGCCAGCAGTTTTTCGGCCGCAGACTACGAGCAGTACTTC,CASSFSAADYEQYF
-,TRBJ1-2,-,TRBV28,TGTGCCAGCAGTTCATACAGGGAGAGGGGACTGGTGGATGGCTACACCTTC,CASSSYRERGLVDGYTF
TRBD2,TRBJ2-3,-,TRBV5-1,TGCGCCAGCAGCTTCCGGGGTCGGGGGGTCGCAGATACGCAGTATTTT,CASSFRGRGVADTQYF
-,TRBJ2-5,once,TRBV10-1,TGCGCCAGCAGTGAGACCGGCTGGGGTGGACAAGAGACCCAGTACTTC,CASSETGWGGQETQYF
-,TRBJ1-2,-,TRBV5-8,TGTGCCAGCAGCTTGGTCTACACAATCCTATATGGCTACACCTTC,CASSLVYTILYGYTF
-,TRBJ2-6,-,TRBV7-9,TGTGCCAGTATAAGAGTCCAAGCCTCTGGGGCCAACGTCCTGACTTTC,CASIRVQASGANVLTF
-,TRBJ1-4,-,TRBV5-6,TGTGCCAGCAGTTGGACAGCGTATAATGAAAAACTGTTTTTT,CASSWTAYNEKLFF
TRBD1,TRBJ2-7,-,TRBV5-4,TGTGCCAGCAGTTACGGACAGGGCCCCTACGAGCAGTACTTC,CASSYGQGPYEQYF
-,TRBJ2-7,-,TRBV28,TGTGCCAGCAGTTTCTCGGGGGCCTACGAGCAGTACTTC,CASSFSGAYEQYF
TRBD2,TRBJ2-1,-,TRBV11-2,TGTGCCAGCAGCTTACCGGGACTAGCGGGAGGGCCCCCCACAAATGAGCAGTTCTTC,CASSLPGLAGGPPTNEQFF
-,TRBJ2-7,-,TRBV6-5,TGTGCCAGCAGTTACTCGGAGCTCCACTACGAGCAGTACTTC,CASSYSELHYEQYF
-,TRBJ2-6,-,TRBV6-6,TGTGCCAGCAGTTCAGGGGCCAACGTCCTGACTTTC,CASSSGANVLTF
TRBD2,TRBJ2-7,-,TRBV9,TGTGCCAGCAGCCCAGGGACTAGCGGCTCCTACGAGCAGTACTTC,CASSPGTSGSYEQYF
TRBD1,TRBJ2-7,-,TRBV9,TGTGCCAGCAGCGGGACAGGCGGCGAGCAGTACTTC,CASSGTGGEQYF
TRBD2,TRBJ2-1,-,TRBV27,TGTGCCAGCAGTTTCCCAGGACTAGCGGGTAACAATGAGCAGTTCTTC,CASSFPGLAGNNEQFF
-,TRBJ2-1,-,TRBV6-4,TGTGCCAGCAGTGTGTCACTTCACGACAATGAGCAGTTCTTC,CASSVSLHDNEQFF
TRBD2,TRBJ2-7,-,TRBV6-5,TGTGCCAGCAGTAAGCTAGCGGGAGGATTCTACGAGCAGTACTTC,CASSKLAGGFYEQYF
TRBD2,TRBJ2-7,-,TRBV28,TGTGCCAGCAGTGTGACTAGCGGGCGGCTAAGCTCCTACGAGCAGTACTTC,CASSVTSGRLSSYEQYF
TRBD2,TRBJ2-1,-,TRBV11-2,TGTGCCAGCAGCTTATCCCTGGGACTAGACTCCTACAATGAGCAGTTCTTC,CASSLSLGLDSYNEQFF
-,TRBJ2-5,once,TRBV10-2,TGCGCCAGCAGTGAGCAGGCGGGCCAAGAGACCCAGTACTTC,CASSEQAGQETQYF
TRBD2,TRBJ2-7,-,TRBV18,TGTGCCAGCTCACTAACTAGCGCCGGGGCTGCCTACGAGCAGTACTTC,CASSLTSAGAAYEQYF
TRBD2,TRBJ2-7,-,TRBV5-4,TGTGCCAGCAGGACTAGCGGGAGTTCCCACGAGCAGTACTTC,CASRTSGSSHEQYF
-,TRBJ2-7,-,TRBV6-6,TGTGCCAGCAGTACAGGAACCTACGAGCAGTACTTC,CASSTGTYEQYF
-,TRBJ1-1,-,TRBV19,TGTGCCAGTAGTTATGGGGGCCTCGGCACTGAAGCTTTCTTT,CASSYGGLGTEAFF
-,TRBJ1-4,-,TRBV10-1,TGCGCCAGCAGTGAAGGGGGGAACGAAAAACTGTTTTTT,CASSEGGNEKLFF
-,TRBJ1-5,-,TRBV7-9,TGTGCCAGCAGCTCAGAGGAGCGGGGCGTCTGGCATTTT,CASSSEERGVWHF
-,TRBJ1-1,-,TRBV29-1,TGCAGCGTCGTCAGGGGTATGAACACTGAAGCTTTCTTT,CSVVRGMNTEAFF
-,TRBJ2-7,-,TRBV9,TGTGCCAGCAGCCGTTCCGGGACCCCAACCTACGAGCAGTACTTC,CASSRSGTPTYEQYF
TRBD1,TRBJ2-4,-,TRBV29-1,TGCAGCGTGGCGACAGGGGTCAAAAACATTCAGTACTTC,CSVATGVKNIQYF
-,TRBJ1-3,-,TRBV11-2,TGTGCCAGCGGCCTTCATACCATATATTTT,CASGLHTIYF
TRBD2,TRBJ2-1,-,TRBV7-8,TGTGCCAGCAGCCCGGGACTAGCGGGAGCCCCATTATACAATGAGCAGTTCTTC,CASSPGLAGAPLYNEQFF